This T cell receptor beta chain was captured in a study of T cells in Graves' hyperthyroidism and ophthalmopathy. On the study more broadly: Staff took peripheral blood when the initial diagnosis was made, before any treatment began.

Amplified regions were TCR beta CDR3 sequences from RNA transcripts. HTBI primers were used for first-round RT-PCR of the TCR CDR3. One entry per CDR3 protein, called by TCRdb with MiXCR from the multiplex PCR reads. The data contain over 450,000 distinct CDR3 sequences, about 15% of them singletons. The study, taken as a whole, reports: In simple terms, a model built on 13 V-J features told ophthalmopathy apart from stable hyperthyroidism.

In this sample, this clonotype turned up many times. Antigen: not known. CDR3 length equals 16 residues. With 0 bases removed from V and 4 bases from J, the gap between germline ends came to 15 bases. The germline V gene has CDR1 ENHRY and CDR2 SYGVKD. Patients were aged 18 to 65, had disease duration under 2 months, and had newly diagnosed hyperthyroidism. Patients showing uncontrolled infection, other autoimmune disease, pregnancy or lactation were ineligible. The source of this sequence is a woman between 18 and 29 years old with Graves' hyperthyroidism. The source material was blood. The chain carries TRBV10-3 and TRBJ1-2; D perhaps matches TRBD1 (5 bases). The CDR3, as DNA: TGTGCCATCAGTGAGTCTCCAGGGCTGAGAATCTATGGCTACACCTTC. As protein: CAISESPGLRIYGYTF.